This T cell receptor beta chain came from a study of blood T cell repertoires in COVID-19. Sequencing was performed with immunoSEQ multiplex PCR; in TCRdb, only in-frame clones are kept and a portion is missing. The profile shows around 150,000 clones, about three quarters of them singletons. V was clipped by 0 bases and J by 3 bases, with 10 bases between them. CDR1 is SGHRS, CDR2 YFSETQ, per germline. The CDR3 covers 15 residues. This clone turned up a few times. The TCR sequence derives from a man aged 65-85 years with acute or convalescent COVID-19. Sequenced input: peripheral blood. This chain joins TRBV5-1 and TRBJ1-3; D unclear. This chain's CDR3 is CASSLAESGGNTIYF. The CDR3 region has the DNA TGCGCCAGCAGCTTGGCAGAATCGGGTGGAAACACCATATATTTT. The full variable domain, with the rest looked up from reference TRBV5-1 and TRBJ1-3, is KAGVTQTPRYLIKTRGQQVTLSCSPISGHRSVSWYQQTPGQGLQFLFEYFSETQRNKGNFPGRFSGRQFSNSRSEMNVSTLELGDSALYLCASSLAESGGNTIYFGEGSWLTVV.